The 2 T cell receptor beta chains given below trace back to one sample, sequenced in a study of T cell changes during pregnancy in multiple sclerosis. The data were produced by immunoSEQ multiplex PCR, yet TCRdb's version contains in-frame clones alone and is incomplete. The sample consists of 55,000 to 65,000 clones, 94% of them appearing once. Sequencing used CD8+ T cells from peripheral blood mononuclear cells, obtained in the third trimester of pregnancy. Receptors originate from a female donor with multiple sclerosis, enrolled in a pregnancy study.

The chain links TRBV30 to TRBJ2-2; 13 bases agree with TRBD2. The V segment lost 4 bases and the J segment 6 bases; nucleotides outside the gene matches: 5. This CDR3 is 15 amino acids long. Germline CDR1 and CDR2: GTSNPN and SVGIG (reference sequence). The CDR3 region is CAWIGLAGDPGELFF. The CDR3 nucleotides are TGTGCCTGGATCGGACTAGCGGGAGATCCCGGGGAGCTGTTTTTT.

The J gene is TRBJ2-5, the V gene TRBV7-9; 14 nucleotides align to TRBD2. This CDR3 comprises 17 residues. Germline lookup yields CDR1 SEHNR and CDR2 FQNEAQ (reference sequence). V was clipped by 5 bases and J by 2 bases; unmatched bases: 7. This CDR3 is CASSHPGLAGEQETQYF. For the CDR3, the DNA is TGTGCCAGCAGCCACCCGGGACTAGCGGGAGAACAAGAGACCCAGTACTTC.